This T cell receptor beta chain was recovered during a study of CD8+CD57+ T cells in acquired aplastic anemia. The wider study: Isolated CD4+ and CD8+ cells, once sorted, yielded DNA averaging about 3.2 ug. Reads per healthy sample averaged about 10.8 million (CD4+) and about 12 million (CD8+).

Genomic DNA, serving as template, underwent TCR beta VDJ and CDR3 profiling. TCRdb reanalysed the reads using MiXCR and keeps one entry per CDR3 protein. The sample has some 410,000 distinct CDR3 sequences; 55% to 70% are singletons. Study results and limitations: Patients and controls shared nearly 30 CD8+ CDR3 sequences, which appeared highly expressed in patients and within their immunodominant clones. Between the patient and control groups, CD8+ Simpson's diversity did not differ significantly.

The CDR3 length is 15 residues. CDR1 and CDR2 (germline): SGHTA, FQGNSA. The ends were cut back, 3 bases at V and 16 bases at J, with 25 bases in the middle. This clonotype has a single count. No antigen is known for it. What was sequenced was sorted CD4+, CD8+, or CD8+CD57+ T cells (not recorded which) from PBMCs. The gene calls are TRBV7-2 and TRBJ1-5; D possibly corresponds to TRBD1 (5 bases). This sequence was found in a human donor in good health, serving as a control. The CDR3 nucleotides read TGTGCCAGCAGCTTCGCCTACCGGGACGGAAGAGACCCACATTTT. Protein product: CASSFAYRDGRDPHF. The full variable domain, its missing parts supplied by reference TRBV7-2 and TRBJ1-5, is GAGVSQSPSNKVTEKGKDVELRCDPISGHTALYWYRQSLGQGLEFLIYFQGNSAPDKSGLPSDRFSAERTGGSVSTLTIQRTQQEDSAVYLCASSFAYRDGRDPHFGDGTRLSIL.